These 16 T cell receptor beta chains were sequenced from one sample in a study of Graves' ophthalmopathy and Graves' hyperthyroidism. Transcripts of RNA were the source for amplifying TCR beta CDR3 regions. RT-PCR was first run with HTBI primers, then multiplex PCR in a second round. TCRdb redid the calling of the multiplex PCR reads with MiXCR, one entry per CDR3 protein. Of 660,000 or so distinct CDR3 sequences detected, about two fifths appear once; the ten largest clones hold over 2.5%. Sequencing used peripheral blood. The source is an adult man with Graves' ophthalmopathy.

This clonotype was counted ten times or more. This chain uses TRBV29-1 with TRBJ1-1, with TRBD1 identical over 7 bases. Germline CDR1 SQVTM, CDR2 ANQGSEA. CDR3 length: 14 amino acids. The V and J ends lost 5 bases and 2 bases, in that order; junction bases with no gene match: 8. CDR3 in DNA: TGCAGCGTTTTAGTACAGGGGCGCAACACTGAAGCTTTCTTT. Protein product: CSVLVQGRNTEAFF.

In its sample, this clonotype was seen many times. V is TRBV9 and J is TRBJ2-6; D perhaps matches TRBD1 (5 bases). Per the germline V gene, CDR1 is SGDLS and CDR2 is YYNGEE. The CDR3 contains 20 residues. V was clipped by 0 bases and J by 0 bases, with 19 bases between them. The DNA for the CDR3 is TGTGCCAGCAGCGTAGGGAAGGGGCCCTCCGAGAACTCTGGGGCCAACGTCCTGACTTTC. Translated: CASSVGKGPSENSGANVLTF.

The V gene is TRBV4-3, the J gene TRBJ1-5; possibly TRBD1 for D (6 bases). CDR3 length equals 17 residues. CDR1 is LGHNA, CDR2 YSLEER, per germline. Between the trimmed V and J ends, which lost 1 base and 1 base, there was a span of 14 bases. CDR3 nucleotide sequence: TGCGCCAGCAGCCAAGGGGGGGGGCCTGGAAGCAATCAGCCCCAGCATTTT. Translating gives CASSQGGGPGSNQPQHF.

Turning to this clonotype: The missing conserved phenylalanine or tryptophan at the end of this CDR3 makes a read error likely. The chain is built from TRBV5-1 and TRBJ1-1, with D possibly being TRBD1 (6 bases). With 3 bases removed from V and 5 bases from J, the gap between germline ends came to 17 bases. Germline V CDR1 and CDR2: SGHRS, YFSETQ. The CDR3 is made up of 15 amino acids. CDR3 sequence reads: CASSSPGHPRTEAFL. In DNA form, the CDR3 reads TGCGCCAGCAGCTCCCCGGGACACCCGAGGACTGAAGCTTTCCTT.

This clonotype was seen a handful of times. CDR3 sequence: CASSQDLPPDIYGYTF. CDR3 in DNA: TGTGCCAGCAGCCAAGATCTCCCGCCAGACATCTATGGCTACACCTTC. V and J are TRBV5-4 and TRBJ1-2; no clear D. V was cut by 4 bases and J by 4 bases, with 20 bases left in between. This CDR3 region has 16 residues. From germline, CDR1 is SGHNT and CDR2 YYREEE (reference sequence).

The V gene is TRBV29-1, the J gene TRBJ2-7, with TRBD1 identical over 9 bases. V was clipped by 7 bases and J by 3 bases; unmatched bases: 4. Germline V gene data show CDR1 as SQVTM and CDR2 as ANQGSEA. This CDR3 has 12 amino acids. CDR3: CSGGTGFYEQYF. CDR3 sequence (DNA): TGCAGCGGTGGGACAGGGTTCTACGAGCAGTACTTC.

This clonotype has a handful of counts. This chain uses TRBV7-2 with TRBJ1-1, with a possible D match to TRBD1 (5 bases). The CDR3 is 19 amino acids. From germline, CDR1 is SGHTA and CDR2 FQGNSA. Trimming removed 5 bases from V and 0 bases from J, with 25 bases in between. DNA of the CDR3: TGTGCCAGCAGCCCGAGCAGGGCAGAATTTAGAGTTATGAACACTGAAGCTTTCTTT. Its translation is CASSPSRAEFRVMNTEAFF.

This clonotype was recorded a few times. V and J are TRBV2 and TRBJ1-5; 10 nucleotides align to TRBD1. The J call may be incorrect, as the DNA end agrees better with TRBJ2-3. CDR3 size: 16 residues. Germline-derived CDR1 and CDR2 are SNHLY and FYNNEI. Written as DNA, the CDR3 is TGTGCCAGCAGTGAAGAAGAGGGGGACAGGGGACATACGCAGTATTTT. Residues: CASSEEEGDRGHTQYF.

V is TRBV5-4 and J is TRBJ2-7; 8 nucleotides line up with TRBD1. Germline assignment: CDR1 SGHNT and CDR2 YYREEE (reference sequence). The junction had 10 bases not matched to a gene; V was cut back by 4 bases and J by 4 bases. The CDR3 has 15 amino acids. The CDR3 sequence: CASSQTPGQVYEQYF. As DNA, the CDR3 is TGTGCCAGCAGCCAGACGCCGGGACAGGTATACGAGCAGTACTTC.

The chain combines TRBV10-3 with TRBJ1-5, with D possibly being TRBD1 (5 bases). Germline CDR1 and CDR2: ENHRY and SYGVKD. V lost 5 bases to trimming and J lost 6 bases, with 17 bases between them. The length of the CDR3 is 15 residues. DNA of the CDR3: TGTGCCATCAGTTACGGCAGGGTCCTTTTTCAGCCCCAGCATTTT. This encodes CAISYGRVLFQPQHF.

The rearrangement joins TRBV24-1 to TRBJ2-5, with 7 bases lining up with TRBD1. The V segment lost 4 bases and the J segment 5 bases; nucleotides outside the gene matches: 9. This CDR3 is 15 amino acids long. Germline V lookup: CDR1 KGHDR, CDR2 SFDVKD. The CDR3 nucleotides are TGTGCCACCAGTGAACGAACCGGGACAGACGAGACCCAGTACTTC. This encodes CATSERTGTDETQYF.

Note on this clonotype: The conserved closing phenylalanine or tryptophan is absent in this CDR3, likely reflecting a read error. This sequence joins TRBV9 and TRBJ1-2, with D possibly being TRBD1 (6 bases). The CDR3 covers 15 residues. Germline V gene data show CDR1 as SGDLS and CDR2 as YYNGEE. The V end lost 0 bases, the J end lost 7 bases, and 16 bases lay between the germline ends. The CDR3 sequence: CASSVDYGGRSGYTY. CDR3 DNA sequence: TGTGCCAGCAGCGTAGATTACGGGGGGCGAAGTGGCTACACCTAC.

In regard to this clonotype: A junction end diverges from the germline sequence, so it may reflect a read error. The rearrangement links TRBV12-3 or TRBV12-4 to TRBJ2-2; 13 bases agree with TRBD2. CDR3 size: 17 residues. The CDR3 DNA is TGCGCCAGCAGCCCGGGACTAGCGGGACCTGACACCGGGGAGCTGTTTTTT. Translated: CASSPGLAGPDTGELFF.

The chain employs TRBV7-9 and TRBJ1-2; D uncertain. The V gene lost 5 bases and the J gene lost 1 base, with 5 bases spanning the gap. CDR1 is SEHNR, CDR2 FQNEAQ, per germline (reference sequence). The CDR3 is 12 amino acids. In nucleotides, the CDR3 is TGTGCCAGCAGCCGGATTAACTATGGCTACACCTTC. This sequence encodes CASSRINYGYTF.

This clonotype was recorded many times. The chain uses TRBV29-1 and TRBJ1-1, with 8 bases lining up with TRBD1. Germline V CDR1 and CDR2: SQVTM, ANQGSEA. Trimming at V came to 6 bases and at J to 3 bases, leaving 6 bases not matched to a gene. CDR3 size: 13 residues. The CDR3 protein is CSVAGGAYTEAFF. CDR3 sequence (DNA): TGCAGCGTGGCAGGGGGCGCCTACACTGAAGCTTTCTTT. The full variable domain, rest sourced from reference TRBV29-1 and TRBJ1-1, is SAVISQKPSRDICQRGTSLTIQCQVDSQVTMMFWYRQQPGQSLTLIATANQGSEATYESGFVIDKFPISRPNLTFSTLTVSNMSPEDSSIYLCSVAGGAYTEAFFGQGTRLTVV.

This clonotype occurred a few times. V usage is TRBV19 and J usage is TRBJ2-7, with 7 positions matching TRBD2. Germline trimming cut 7 bases from V and 4 bases from J; bases unmatched to any gene: 10. Germline assignment: CDR1 LNHDA and CDR2 SQIVND (reference sequence). The CDR3 loop spans 14 amino acids. CDR3 in DNA: TGTGCCAGTAACCCGGGAGGCCTTATTTACGAGCAGTACTTC. Amino acid sequence: CASNPGGLIYEQYF.